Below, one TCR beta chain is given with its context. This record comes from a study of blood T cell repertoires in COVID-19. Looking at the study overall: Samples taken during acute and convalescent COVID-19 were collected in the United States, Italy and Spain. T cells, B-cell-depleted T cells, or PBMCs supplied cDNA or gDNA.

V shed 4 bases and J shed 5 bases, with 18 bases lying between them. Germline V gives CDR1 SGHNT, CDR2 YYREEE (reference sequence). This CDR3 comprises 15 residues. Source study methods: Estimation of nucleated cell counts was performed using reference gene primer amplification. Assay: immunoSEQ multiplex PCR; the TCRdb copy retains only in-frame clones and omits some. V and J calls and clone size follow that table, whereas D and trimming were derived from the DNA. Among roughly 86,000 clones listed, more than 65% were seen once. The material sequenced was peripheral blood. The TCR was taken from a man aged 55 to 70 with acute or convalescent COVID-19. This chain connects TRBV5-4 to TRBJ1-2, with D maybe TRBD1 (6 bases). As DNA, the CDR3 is TGTGCCAGCAGCCTCAGGCAACAGGGATGGTATGGCTACACCTTC. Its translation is CASSLRQQGWYGYTF.